This paragraph reports one T cell receptor (beta chain). The antigen is not known. This sample is drawn from a study of cytomegalovirus exposure and HLA in healthy donors. Study observations and caveats: Donor immune exposure was known only as CMV serostatus. Some highly shared sequence variants likely arose as a pipeline artifact. Per a prior analysis, the majority of TCR beta V segments were productive roughly 90% or roughly 30% of the time.

J was trimmed by 3 bases and V by 5 bases; bases with no gene match: 7. CDR1 is MNHEY and CDR2 is SMNVEV in the germline V gene (reference sequence). The CDR3 is 15 amino acids. The PCR ran on 60 Vbeta and 13 Jbeta primers. Here immunoSEQ multiplex PCR was the method, and the copy in TCRdb shows in-frame clones only, minus some. Of roughly 190,000 clones detected, about 83% appear once; the ten largest clones hold 1.5% to 2%. The chain joins TRBV27 to TRBJ1-5; 7 bases line up with TRBD1. The receptor was isolated from a man aged 35 to 55 in good health and CMV-seropositive. The specimen was PBMCs. The CDR3 nucleotides read TGTGCCAGCAGTCCTCGGGACAGACCCAATCAGCCCCAGCATTTT. Translated: CASSPRDRPNQPQHF.